What follows is one TCR beta chain and its context. Germline CDR1 and CDR2: SQVTM and ANQGSEA. V lost 6 bases and J 2 bases, leaving 15 bases between the germline ends. The CDR3 totals 14 residues. This record belongs to a study of blood T cell repertoires in COVID-19. Measured with immunoSEQ multiplex PCR; TCRdb has only the in-frame clones, and not every one. Found here are roughly 76,000 clones, around 78% of them singletons; the top ten hold about 16%. The chain combines TRBV29-1 with TRBJ2-3, with D tentatively TRBD1 (6 bases). The receptor comes from a human donor in a cohort sampled during active COVID-19. Sequencing was done on a sample of peripheral blood. The CDR3 coding sequence is TGCAGCGTACTGAACGACAGGACCACAGATACGCAGTATTTT. Translation: CSVLNDRTTDTQYF.